The rows below give T cell receptor beta chains drawn from one sample of a study of identifying expanded T cells in peripheral blood. Repertoires were generated with immunoSEQ multiplex PCR, while TCRdb's copy carries only in-frame clones and drops some. The sample lists around 60,000 clones, approximately 83% occurring once. Sample: blood. Receptors originate from a person aged 18-70 years in good health. Each CDR3 is given with its conserved first and last residue. For some rows the clone size is stated as once, few or many, or as a class when expanded; others skip it.

V gene: TRBV9
CDR3 length: 18
clone size: -
CDR3 protein: CASGTSGRTGLTGNEQFF

V gene: TRBV18
CDR3 length: 15
clone size: once
CDR3 protein: CASSPGTGVNEKLFF

V gene: TRBV6-6
CDR3 length: 14
clone size: -
CDR3 protein: CASSSHMGGETQYF

V gene: TRBV5-4
CDR3 length: 13
clone size: -
CDR3 protein: CASSSQVGAEAFF

V gene: TRBV29-1
CDR3 length: 14
clone size: -
CDR3 protein: CSVEGQGRTGELFF

V gene: TRBV27
CDR3 length: 15
clone size: -
CDR3 protein: CASSPPGTGSDTQYF

V gene: TRBV19
CDR3 length: 15
clone size: -
CDR3 protein: CASRFGGYSNQPQHF

V gene: TRBV19
CDR3 length: 15
clone size: -
CDR3 protein: CASSIRLGGHQPQHF

V gene: TRBV7-2
CDR3 length: 13
clone size: -
CDR3 protein: CASSSHRGYGYTF

V gene: TRBV27
CDR3 length: 13
clone size: -
CDR3 protein: CATALSSYNEQFF

V gene: TRBV6-5
CDR3 length: 16
clone size: -
CDR3 protein: CASSYSGAMGAYEQYF

V gene: TRBV5-8
CDR3 length: 14
clone size: -
CDR3 protein: CASSSLDRGGGYTF

V gene: TRBV2
CDR3 length: 16
clone size: once
CDR3 protein: CASSPIAGGGTGELFF

V gene: TRBV14
CDR3 length: 15
clone size: -
CDR3 protein: CASSQSGRPNTEAFF

V gene: TRBV29-1
CDR3 length: 12
clone size: once
CDR3 protein: CSVELFYNEQFF

V gene: TRBV30
CDR3 length: 12
clone size: -
CDR3 protein: CAWGAGPYGYTF

V gene: TRBV7-8
CDR3 length: 15
clone size: -
CDR3 protein: CASSLVPGFAYEQYF

V gene: TRBV2
CDR3 length: 13
clone size: -
CDR3 protein: CATDRQALYGYTF

V gene: TRBV28
CDR3 length: 14
clone size: few
CDR3 protein: CASSPPIQMGGYTF

V gene: TRBV2
CDR3 length: 15
clone size: -
CDR3 protein: CASSVWARGRQPQHF

V gene: TRBV13
CDR3 length: 13
clone size: -
CDR3 protein: CASSQGRSIFYTF

V gene: TRBV5-1
CDR3 length: 16
clone size: -
CDR3 protein: CASSSDRALMNTEAFF

V gene: TRBV7-9
CDR3 length: 14
clone size: -
CDR3 protein: CASSLLEPFNEQFF

V gene: TRBV18
CDR3 length: 14
clone size: -
CDR3 protein: CASSPLPSGNEQFF

V gene: TRBV19
CDR3 length: 12
clone size: -
CDR3 protein: CASSIGSNEQYF

V gene: TRBV11-2
CDR3 length: 16
clone size: once
CDR3 protein: CASSLGRDISQETQYF

V gene: TRBV5-4
CDR3 length: 14
clone size: -
CDR3 protein: CASSMGQGNEKLFF

V gene: TRBV11-3
CDR3 length: 15
clone size: -
CDR3 protein: CASSSLTGKSYEQYF

V gene: TRBV30
CDR3 length: 14
clone size: -
CDR3 protein: CAWSGAGRRTEAFF

V gene: TRBV4-1
CDR3 length: 14
clone size: -
CDR3 protein: CASSPRGDTDTQYF

V gene: TRBV2
CDR3 length: 15
clone size: -
CDR3 protein: CASSTGASGANVLTF

V gene: TRBV7-3
CDR3 length: 13
clone size: once
CDR3 protein: CASSLYKEDTQYF

V gene: TRBV7-9
CDR3 length: 12
clone size: -
CDR3 protein: CASSDINQPQHF

V gene: TRBV5-1
CDR3 length: 15
clone size: -
CDR3 protein: CASSLGDRAISPQHF

V gene: TRBV7-2
CDR3 length: 16
clone size: -
CDR3 protein: CASSLTGGSAYNEQFF

V gene: TRBV7-9
CDR3 length: 15
clone size: -
CDR3 protein: CASSLQQVNTGELFF

V gene: TRBV19
CDR3 length: 14
clone size: -
CDR3 protein: CASSIWDNKNIQYF

V gene: TRBV30
CDR3 length: 18
clone size: -
CDR3 protein: CAWSPPGQGGQANYGYTF

V gene: TRBV7-2
CDR3 length: 14
clone size: -
CDR3 protein: CASSYRQGTDTQYF

V gene: TRBV10-1
CDR3 length: 16
clone size: once
CDR3 protein: CASSDPRTGRAGELFF

V gene: TRBV2
CDR3 length: 15
clone size: -
CDR3 protein: CASSEGFYSNQPQHF

V gene: TRBV29-1
CDR3 length: 16
clone size: -
CDR3 protein: CSVETGQVAFLYEQYF

V gene: TRBV9
CDR3 length: 19
clone size: -
CDR3 protein: CASSALFSAGVIADYGYTF

V gene: TRBV7-8
CDR3 length: 16
clone size: -
CDR3 protein: CASSPLATSRTDTQYF

V gene: TRBV10-1
CDR3 length: 13
clone size: -
CDR3 protein: CASILTGHYGYTF

V gene: TRBV5-1
CDR3 length: 13
clone size: -
CDR3 protein: CASSLGNGETQYF

V gene: TRBV6-5
CDR3 length: 10
clone size: -
CDR3 protein: CASSTGELFF

V gene: TRBV5-1
CDR3 length: 15
clone size: -
CDR3 protein: CASSLNAQGFTEAFF

V gene: TRBV6-6
CDR3 length: 13
clone size: -
CDR3 protein: CASSFEHNTEAFF

V gene: TRBV2
CDR3 length: 14
clone size: -
CDR3 protein: CASRRDVGTETQYF

V gene: TRBV6-5
CDR3 length: 13
clone size: -
CDR3 protein: CASSYSQGYEQYF

V gene: TRBV27
CDR3 length: 13
clone size: -
CDR3 protein: CASSLFRGTEAFF

V gene: TRBV5-1
CDR3 length: 17
clone size: -
CDR3 protein: CASSLGTQLLANEKLFF